The present T cell receptor beta chain was sequenced within a study of T cell repertoires in cytomegalovirus infection. Looking at the study overall: It was recently identified HLA-C-restricted and well-studied HLA-B-restricted CMV epitopes that the study used. Evidence of both CMV infection and a matching HLA type came from public TCR beta signatures. Broader study findings: Based on cumulative public TCR beta family frequency, carriers of CMV plus the relevant HLA were identified. Clonotype analysis showed dominance of the ex vivo response by HLA-C-restricted CMV-specific TCR beta clonotypes.

The V and J ends lost 5 bases and 4 bases, in that order; junction bases with no gene match: 9. CDR1 is SGHVS, CDR2 FQNEAQ, per germline. The CDR3 extends over 15 amino acids. With respect to this clonotype: Its cognate antigen is unknown.

Each CDR3 protein gets one entry after TCRdb re-called the reads with MiXCR. The table records just under 500,000 distinct CDR3 sequences, 33% of them present only once. This chain joins TRBV7-8 and TRBJ2-5; 8 positions agree with TRBD2. The receptor's source is a human donor in good health (CMV status not recorded). Some clones in this sample may be carry-over from other donors' samples. Source: cultured PBMCs, taken from culture after CMV antigen stimulation. The CDR3 region has the DNA TGTGCCAGCAGCCGCCGGGGGGGTCTTCGAGAGACCCAGTACTTC. Translation: CASSRRGGLRETQYF.